The clone carrying this T cell receptor beta chain was counted once. The entry originates in a study of blood T cell repertoires in COVID-19. About the research overall: PBMCs, B-cell-depleted T cells, or T cells were the source of the cDNA or gDNA that made up the material.

V was cut by 11 bases and J by 4 bases, with 17 bases left in between. The CDR3 contains 13 residues. Germline lookup yields CDR1 SNHLY and CDR2 FYNNEI. In the authors' methods: Nucleated cell number was recorded as an estimate derived from reference gene primer amplification. Some clones are missing from TCRdb's copy, which holds only in-frame ones; the method was immunoSEQ multiplex PCR. V, J and clone size reflect that table, while D and trimming were determined from the DNA. The sample holds under 200,000 clones; about 90% are singletons and the top ten take 1.6%. The chain employs TRBV2 and TRBJ2-5, with a tentative D call TRBD1 (6 bases). This receptor was obtained from a man aged 18 to 35 with active or convalescent COVID-19. The sample taken for sequencing was peripheral blood. The CDR3 region is CAGTLDRGETQYF. In DNA form, the CDR3 reads TGTGCCGGAACATTGGACAGAGGAGAGACCCAGTACTTC.